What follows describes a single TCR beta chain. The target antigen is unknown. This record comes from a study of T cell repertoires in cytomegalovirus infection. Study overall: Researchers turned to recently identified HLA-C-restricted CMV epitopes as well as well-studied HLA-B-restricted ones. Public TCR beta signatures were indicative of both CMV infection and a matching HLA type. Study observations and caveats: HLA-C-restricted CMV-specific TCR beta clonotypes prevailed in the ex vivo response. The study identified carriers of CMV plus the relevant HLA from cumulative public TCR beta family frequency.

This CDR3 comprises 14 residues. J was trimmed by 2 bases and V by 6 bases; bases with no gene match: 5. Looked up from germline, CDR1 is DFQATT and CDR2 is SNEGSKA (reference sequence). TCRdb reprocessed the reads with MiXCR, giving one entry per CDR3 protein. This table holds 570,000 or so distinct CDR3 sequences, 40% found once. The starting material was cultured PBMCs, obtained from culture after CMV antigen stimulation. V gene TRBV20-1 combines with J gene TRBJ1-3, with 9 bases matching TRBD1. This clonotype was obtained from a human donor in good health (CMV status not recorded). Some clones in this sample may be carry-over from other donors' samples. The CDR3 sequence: CSAMDRGPGNTIYF. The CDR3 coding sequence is TGCAGTGCCATGGACAGGGGACCTGGAAACACCATATATTTT.